Sequencing of this T cell receptor (beta chain) was carried out in a study of T cell responses to AZD1222 COVID-19 vaccine. Overall study results and limits: Samples come after the peak T cell response, not at day 14.

The CDR3 length is 15 residues. Germline V gene lookup returns CDR1 LGHDT and CDR2 YNNKEL (reference sequence). Trimming cost V 5 bases and J 6 bases, with 14 bases left between them. Measured with immunoSEQ multiplex PCR; TCRdb has only the in-frame clones, and not every one. The table includes 90,000 to 100,000 clones, around 88% detected once. Turning to this clone: The antigen remains undetermined.

The sample here was peripheral blood, taken on day 0 of AZD1222 vaccination. The chain couples TRBV3-1 (or the pseudogene TRBV3-2) to TRBJ1-6; D gene uncertain. The TCR sequence derives from an adult in good health. This CDR3 is CASSVGEIINSPLHF. The CDR3 coding sequence is TGTGCCAGCAGCGTTGGGGAGATCATTAATTCACCCCTCCACTTT.